This is a list of T cell receptor beta chains from one sample in a study of blood T cell repertoires in COVID-19. Produced via immunoSEQ multiplex PCR; TCRdb's table is partial and in-frame only. The sample has about 160,000 clones, approximately 80% seen once. The sequenced material came from peripheral blood. The receptors derive from a middle-aged woman with COVID-19, enrolled during active disease. CDR3s include the opening cysteine and the closing phenylalanine or tryptophan. The order of the fields is J gene, D gene, clone size, V gene, CDR3 DNA, CDR3 protein. D genes are given only for firm matches. Rows give clone size only sometimes, using once, few, many, or a class for an expanded clone.

>TRBJ2-2|TRBD2|once|TRBV7-3
TGTGCCAGCAGCCCGACCGGGGGCGGGAGGGCCTCCGGGGAGCTGTTTTTT
CASSPTGGGRASGELFF
>TRBJ2-3|NA|NA|TRBV7-8
TGTGCCAGCAGCCCCCGGACTGGTACGCAGTATTTT
CASSPRTGTQYF
>TRBJ1-3|NA|NA|TRBV3-1/TRBV3-2
TGTGCCAGCAGCCTTGACAGGACCACTGGAAACACCATATATTTT
CASSLDRTTGNTIYF
>TRBJ2-1|TRBD2|once|TRBV25-1
TGTGCCAGCAGTCCGACTAGCGGGAGTTATGAGCAGTTCTTC
CASSPTSGSYEQFF
>TRBJ2-5|TRBD2|NA|TRBV2
TGTGCCAGCATTACGGGACTAGCGAGGCAGACCCAGTACTTC
CASITGLARQTQYF
>TRBJ2-5|NA|NA|TRBV29-1
TGCAGCGTTGGAATCAGAAAAGAGACCCAGTACTTC
CSVGIRKETQYF
>TRBJ2-5|TRBD1|NA|TRBV3-1/TRBV3-2
TGTGCCAGCAGCTCCTACTTGGGACAGCTGAGCCAAGAGACCCAGTACTTC
CASSSYLGQLSQETQYF
>TRBJ1-5|TRBD1|NA|TRBV7-2
TGTGCCAGCAGCACTGGGACAGGGGGCGGTCAGCCCCAGCATTTT
CASSTGTGGGQPQHF
>TRBJ1-2|NA|NA|TRBV2
TGTGCCAGCAGCCCGGGCTCTAGCTATAGCTACACCTTC
CASSPGSSYSYTF
>TRBJ2-2|TRBD1|once|TRBV7-8
TGTGCCAGCAGCCTATTACAACCGGGACAGGGTGTGGGCGGGGAGCTGTTTTTT
CASSLLQPGQGVGGELFF
>TRBJ1-5|NA|NA|TRBV27
TGTGCCAGCAGTACAGGGCCCCCCAATCAGCCCCAGCATTTT
CASSTGPPNQPQHF
>TRBJ2-1|TRBD2|NA|TRBV5-6
TGTGCCAGCAGAAGGAGAGCGGGAGTTCTCAATTACAATGAGCAGTTCTTC
CASRRRAGVLNYNEQFF
>TRBJ2-1|TRBD2|NA|TRBV4-2
TGTGCCAGCAGCCAAGATGGACTAGCTTACAATGAGCAGTTCTTC
CASSQDGLAYNEQFF
>TRBJ2-7|NA|NA|TRBV2
TGTGCCAGCAGTCCACGACAGGCCCTCTCCTACGAGCAGTACTTC
CASSPRQALSYEQYF
>TRBJ1-6|TRBD1|NA|TRBV3-1/TRBV3-2
TGTGCCAGCAGCCAAACGACAGGGTCCTCACCCCTCCACTTT
CASSQTTGSSPLHF
>TRBJ1-1|NA|NA|TRBV19
TGTGCCAGTAGTTTGGGGGGGTTGGCTGAAGCTTTCTTT
CASSLGGLAEAFF
>TRBJ2-3|TRBD2|NA|TRBV7-6
TGTGCCAGCAGCACCGGACTAGCGGGGGCCTACACAGATACGCAGTATTTT
CASSTGLAGAYTDTQYF
>TRBJ2-7|NA|NA|TRBV18
TGTGCCAGCTCACCCAGGGAACAGTACGAGCAGTACTTC
CASSPREQYEQYF